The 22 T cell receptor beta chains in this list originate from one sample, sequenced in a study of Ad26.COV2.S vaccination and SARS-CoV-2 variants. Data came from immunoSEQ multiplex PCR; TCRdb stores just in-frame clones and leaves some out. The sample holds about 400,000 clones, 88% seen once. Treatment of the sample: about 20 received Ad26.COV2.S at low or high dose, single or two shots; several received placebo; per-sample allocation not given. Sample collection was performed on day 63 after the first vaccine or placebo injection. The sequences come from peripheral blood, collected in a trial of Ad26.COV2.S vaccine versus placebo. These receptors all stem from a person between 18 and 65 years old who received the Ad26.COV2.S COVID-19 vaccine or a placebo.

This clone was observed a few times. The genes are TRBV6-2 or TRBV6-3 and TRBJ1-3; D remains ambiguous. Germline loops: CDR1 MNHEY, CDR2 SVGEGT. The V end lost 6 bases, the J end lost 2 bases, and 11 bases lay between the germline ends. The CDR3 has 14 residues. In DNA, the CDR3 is TGTGCCAGCAGCGAGGGAGATGCTGGAAACACCATATATTTT. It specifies CASSEGDAGNTIYF.

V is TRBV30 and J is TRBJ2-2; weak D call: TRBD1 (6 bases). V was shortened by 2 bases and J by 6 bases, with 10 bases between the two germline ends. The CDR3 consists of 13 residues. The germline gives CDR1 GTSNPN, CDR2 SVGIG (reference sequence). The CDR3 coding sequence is TGTGCCTGGAGTCGGCAGGGGCCCGGGGAGCTGTTTTTT. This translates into CAWSRQGPGELFF.

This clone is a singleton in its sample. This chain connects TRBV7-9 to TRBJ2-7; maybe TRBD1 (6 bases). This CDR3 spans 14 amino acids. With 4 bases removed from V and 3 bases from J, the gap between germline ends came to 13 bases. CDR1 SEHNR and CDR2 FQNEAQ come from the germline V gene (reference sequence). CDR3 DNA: TGTGCCAGCAGCTCCCGGGACACGAACTACGAGCAGTACTTC. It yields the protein CASSSRDTNYEQYF.

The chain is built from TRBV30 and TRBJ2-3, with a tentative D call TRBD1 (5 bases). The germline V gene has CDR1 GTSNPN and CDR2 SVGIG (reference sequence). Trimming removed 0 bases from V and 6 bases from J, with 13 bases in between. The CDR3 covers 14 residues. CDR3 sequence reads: CAWSVGQGEDTQYF. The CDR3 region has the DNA TGTGCCTGGAGTGTAGGGCAGGGTGAGGATACGCAGTATTTT.

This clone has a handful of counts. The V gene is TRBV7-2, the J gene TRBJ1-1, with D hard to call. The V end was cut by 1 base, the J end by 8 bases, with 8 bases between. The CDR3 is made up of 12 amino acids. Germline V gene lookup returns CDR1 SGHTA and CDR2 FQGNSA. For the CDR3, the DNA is TGTGCCAGCAGCTTAGAAGGGCCCGAAGCTTTCTTT. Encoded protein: CASSLEGPEAFF.

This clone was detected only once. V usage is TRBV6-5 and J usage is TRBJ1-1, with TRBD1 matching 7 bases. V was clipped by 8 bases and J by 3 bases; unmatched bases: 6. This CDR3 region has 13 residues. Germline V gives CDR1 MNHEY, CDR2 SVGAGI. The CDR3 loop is CASGLGQDTEAFF. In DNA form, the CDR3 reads TGTGCCAGCGGTCTAGGACAGGACACTGAAGCTTTCTTT.

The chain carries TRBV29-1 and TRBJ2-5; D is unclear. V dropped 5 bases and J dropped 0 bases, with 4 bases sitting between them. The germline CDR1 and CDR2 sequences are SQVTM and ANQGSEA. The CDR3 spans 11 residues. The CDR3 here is CSVYDQETQYF. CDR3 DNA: TGCAGCGTTTACGACCAAGAGACCCAGTACTTC. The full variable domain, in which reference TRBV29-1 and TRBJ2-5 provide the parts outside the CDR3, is SAVISQKPSRDICQRGTSLTIQCQVDSQVTMMFWYRQQPGQSLTLIATANQGSEATYESGFVIDKFPISRPNLTFSTLTVSNMSPEDSSIYLCSVYDQETQYFGPGTRLLVL.

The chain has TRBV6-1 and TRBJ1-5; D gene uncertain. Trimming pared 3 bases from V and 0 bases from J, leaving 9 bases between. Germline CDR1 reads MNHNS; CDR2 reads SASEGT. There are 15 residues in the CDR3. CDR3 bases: TGTGCCAGCAGTGACCCAAGGTATAGCAATCAGCCCCAGCATTTT. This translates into CASSDPRYSNQPQHF.

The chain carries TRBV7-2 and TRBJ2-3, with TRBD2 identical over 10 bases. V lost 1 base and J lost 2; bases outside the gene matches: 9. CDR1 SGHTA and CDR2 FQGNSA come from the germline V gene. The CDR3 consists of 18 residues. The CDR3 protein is CASSLEAGGPLSTDTQYF. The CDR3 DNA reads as TGTGCCAGCAGCTTAGAAGCGGGGGGGCCGCTCTCCACAGATACGCAGTATTTT.

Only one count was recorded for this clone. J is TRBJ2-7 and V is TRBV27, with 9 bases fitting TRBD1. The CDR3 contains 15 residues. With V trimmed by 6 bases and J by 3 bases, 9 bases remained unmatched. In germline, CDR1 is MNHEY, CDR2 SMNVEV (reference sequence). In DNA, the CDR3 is TGTGCCAGCAGCTATACAGGGGGCGCAGGCTACGAGCAGTACTTC. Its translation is CASSYTGGAGYEQYF.

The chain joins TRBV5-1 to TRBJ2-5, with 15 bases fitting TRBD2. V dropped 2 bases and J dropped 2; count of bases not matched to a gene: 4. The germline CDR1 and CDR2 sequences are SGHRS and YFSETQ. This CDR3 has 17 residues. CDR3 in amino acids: CASSFGLAGGIQETQYF. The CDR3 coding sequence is TGCGCCAGCAGCTTCGGACTAGCGGGGGGGATTCAAGAGACCCAGTACTTC. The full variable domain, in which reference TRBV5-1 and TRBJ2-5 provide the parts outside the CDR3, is KAGVTQTPRYLIKTRGQQVTLSCSPISGHRSVSWYQQTPGQGLQFLFEYFSETQRNKGNFPGRFSGRQFSNSRSEMNVSTLELGDSALYLCASSFGLAGGIQETQYFGPGTRLLVL.

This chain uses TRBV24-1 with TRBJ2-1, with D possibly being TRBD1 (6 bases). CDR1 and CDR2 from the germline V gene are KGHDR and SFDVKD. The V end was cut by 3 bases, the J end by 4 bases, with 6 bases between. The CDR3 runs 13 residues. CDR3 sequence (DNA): TGTGCCACCAGTGATACAGGGTACAATGAGCAGTTCTTC. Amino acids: CATSDTGYNEQFF.

The CDR3, as DNA: TGTGCCAGCTCACCCTTGAGAGGACAGGGTCCTAACGTGGTGTTTTTT. Its protein product is CASSPLRGQGPNVVFF. The chain uses TRBV18 and TRBJ2-2; 8 nucleotides align to TRBD1. CDR1 and CDR2 from the germline V gene are KGHSH and LQKENI. This CDR3 comprises 16 residues. The V and J ends lost 3 bases and 15 bases, in that order; junction bases with no gene match: 18.

The CDR3 reads CASRPTGFSSGNTIYF. The CDR3 DNA sequence: TGTGCCAGCAGGCCAACGGGGTTCAGCTCTGGAAACACCATATATTTT. The chain joins TRBV2 to TRBJ1-3; D remains unclear. The CDR3 consists of 16 residues. V lost 6 bases and J lost 0, with 15 bases in between. Germline CDR1 reads SNHLY; CDR2 reads FYNNEI.

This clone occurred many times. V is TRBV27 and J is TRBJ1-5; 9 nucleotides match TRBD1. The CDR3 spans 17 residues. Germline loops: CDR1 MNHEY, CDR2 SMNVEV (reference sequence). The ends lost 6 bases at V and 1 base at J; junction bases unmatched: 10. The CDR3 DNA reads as TGTGCCAGCAGGCCTGGACAGGGGAGGGCGAGCAATCAGCCCCAGCATTTT. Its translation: CASRPGQGRASNQPQHF.

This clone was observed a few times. CDR3 in amino acids: CASRPGTSGVETQYF. The DNA of the CDR3 is TGTGCCAGCAGGCCCGGGACTAGCGGGGTAGAGACCCAGTACTTC. J is TRBJ2-5 and V is TRBV7-9; 13 bases are a match to TRBD2. V shed 6 bases and J 4 bases; nucleotides not matched to a gene: 5. The germline V gene encodes CDR1 SEHNR and CDR2 FQNEAQ (reference sequence). The CDR3 consists of 15 residues.

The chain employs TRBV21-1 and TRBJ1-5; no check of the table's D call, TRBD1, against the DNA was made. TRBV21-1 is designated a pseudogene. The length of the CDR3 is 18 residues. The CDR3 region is CAARPDRARGHSNQPQHF. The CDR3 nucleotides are TGTGCCGCCAGGCCCGACAGGGCAAGAGGTCATAGCAATCAGCCCCAGCATTTT.

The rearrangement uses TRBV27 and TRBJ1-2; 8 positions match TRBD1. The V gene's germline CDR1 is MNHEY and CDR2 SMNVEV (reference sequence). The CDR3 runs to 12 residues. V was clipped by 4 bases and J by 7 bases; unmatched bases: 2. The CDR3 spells CASSSTGAGYTF. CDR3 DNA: TGTGCCAGCAGTTCGACAGGGGCTGGCTACACCTTC.

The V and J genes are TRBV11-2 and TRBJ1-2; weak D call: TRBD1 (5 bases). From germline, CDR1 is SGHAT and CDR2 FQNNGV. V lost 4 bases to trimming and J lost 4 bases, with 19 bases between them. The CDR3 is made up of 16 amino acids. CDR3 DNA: TGTGCCAGCAGCTCCGCGAAAGCGGGACGGATCTATGGCTACACCTTC. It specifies CASSSAKAGRIYGYTF.

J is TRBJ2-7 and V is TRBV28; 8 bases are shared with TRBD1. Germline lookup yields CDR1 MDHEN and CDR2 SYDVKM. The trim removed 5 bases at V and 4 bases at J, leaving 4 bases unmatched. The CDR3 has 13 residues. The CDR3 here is CASSLRTGYEQYF. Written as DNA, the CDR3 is TGTGCCAGCAGTCTGCGGACAGGGTACGAGCAGTACTTC.

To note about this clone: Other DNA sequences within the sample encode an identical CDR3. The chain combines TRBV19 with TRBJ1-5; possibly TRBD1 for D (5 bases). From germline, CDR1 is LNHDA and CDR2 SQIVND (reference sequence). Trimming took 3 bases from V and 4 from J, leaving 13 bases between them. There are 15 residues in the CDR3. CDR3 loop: CASSIRGVSNQPQHF. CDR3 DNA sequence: TGTGCCAGTAGTATCAGAGGGGTGTCAAATCAGCCCCAGCATTTT.

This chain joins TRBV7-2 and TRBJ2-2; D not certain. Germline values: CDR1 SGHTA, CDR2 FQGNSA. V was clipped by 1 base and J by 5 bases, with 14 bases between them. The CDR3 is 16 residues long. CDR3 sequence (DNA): TGTGCCAGCAGCTTAGTGAACTCGCTTTTGACCGGGGAGCTGTTTTTT. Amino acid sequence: CASSLVNSLLTGELFF. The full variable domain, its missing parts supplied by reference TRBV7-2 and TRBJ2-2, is GAGVSQSPSNKVTEKGKDVELRCDPISGHTALYWYRQSLGQGLEFLIYFQGNSAPDKSGLPSDRFSAERTGGSVSTLTIQRTQQEDSAVYLCASSLVNSLLTGELFFGEGSRLTVL.